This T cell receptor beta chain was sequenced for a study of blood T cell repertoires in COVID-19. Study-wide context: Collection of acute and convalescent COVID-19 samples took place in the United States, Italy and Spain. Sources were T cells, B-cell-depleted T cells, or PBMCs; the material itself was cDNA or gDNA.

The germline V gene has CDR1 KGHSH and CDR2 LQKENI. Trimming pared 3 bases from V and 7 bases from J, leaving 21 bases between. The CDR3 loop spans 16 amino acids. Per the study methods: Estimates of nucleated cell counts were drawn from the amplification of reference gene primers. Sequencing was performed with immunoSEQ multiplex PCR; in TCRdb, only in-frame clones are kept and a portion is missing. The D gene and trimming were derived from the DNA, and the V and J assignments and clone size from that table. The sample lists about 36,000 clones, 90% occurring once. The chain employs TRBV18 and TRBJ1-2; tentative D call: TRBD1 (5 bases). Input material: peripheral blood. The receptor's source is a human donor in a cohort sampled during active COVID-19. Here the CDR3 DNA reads TGTGCCAGCTCACCTCTTGGCAGGGCCGACCGGGTTGGCTACACCTTC. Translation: CASSPLGRADRVGYTF.